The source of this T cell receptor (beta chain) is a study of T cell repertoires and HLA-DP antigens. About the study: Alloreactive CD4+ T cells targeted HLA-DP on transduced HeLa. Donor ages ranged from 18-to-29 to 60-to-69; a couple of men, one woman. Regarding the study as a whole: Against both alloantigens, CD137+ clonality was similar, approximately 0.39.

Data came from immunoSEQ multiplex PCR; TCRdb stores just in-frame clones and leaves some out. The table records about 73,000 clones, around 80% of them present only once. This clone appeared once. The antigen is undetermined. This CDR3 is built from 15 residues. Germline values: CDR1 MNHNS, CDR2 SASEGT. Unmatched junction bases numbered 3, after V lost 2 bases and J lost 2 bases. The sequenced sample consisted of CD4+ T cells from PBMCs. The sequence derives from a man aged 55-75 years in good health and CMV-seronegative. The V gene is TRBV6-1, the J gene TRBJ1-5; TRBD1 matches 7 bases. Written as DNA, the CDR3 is TGTGCCAGCAGTGAAACAGGGGACGGCAATCAGCCCCAGCATTTT. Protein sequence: CASSETGDGNQPQHF.